This T cell receptor beta chain originates from a study of blood T cell repertoires in COVID-19 (dated by TCRdb to the early 2020s). Background on the whole study: Samples covering the acute and convalescent phases of COVID-19 were provided by collaborators in the United States, Italy and Spain. The prospective study material was composed of cDNA or gDNA derived from T cells, B-cell-depleted T cells, or PBMCs. A freely available public database, intended as a resource for researchers studying the immune response to SARS-CoV-2, is where the repertoires were released. A de-identified subject ID, COVID-19 status, age in years and sex were almost always included in the sample metadata. Where HLA class I and class II types were available, the types were taken from metadata supplied by the sample provider, not from assay-based typing. Samples were obtained from the ongoing ImmuneRACE study (first 160 participants) and from approximately 1,200 subjects provided by 6 global collaborators. Deeply sampled blood TCRbeta repertoires from subjects exposed to, actively infected with, or recovered from COVID-19 were included in the dataset. Overall results and qualifications from the work: How much clinical and demographic metadata was included differed by source and by participant, and the metadata was provided uncurated.

This clone is a singleton in its sample. Its antigen is still unknown. The record has no base qualities; no much larger clone is one base away. TCRbeta CDR3 regions were amplified from genomic DNA using the immunoSEQ Assay, a bias-controlled multiplex PCR. Turning to the authors' computational methods: Nucleated cell counts per sample were estimated from amplification of reference gene primers within the assay. To quantify the absolute abundance of each unique TCRbeta CDR3 rearrangement, sequence reads were collapsed and filtered. For each sample, productive Simpson clonality was calculated as the square root of Simpson's diversity index across productive rearrangements. Entries here come from immuneACCESS through TCRdb and include only in-frame sequences with V and J called. Some clones fail to appear in such tables; in the studies checked, an unresolved V gene covers under half of the shortfall, and the cause of the remainder is unknown. V and J calls plus clone size are reproduced from that table; the DNA served to infer D and trimming. Recorded for this sample are about 90,000 clones; around 94% of them occurred a single time. The biggest ten clones account for about 5.9% of the sample.

The germline V gene supplies CDR1 SGHRS and CDR2 YFSETQ. The germline V end is reduced by 3 bases and the J end by 2 bases; junction bases left unmatched: 9. Counted from cysteine to phenylalanine, this CDR3 has 16 amino acids. Kept here is only the CDR3 DNA, which spans 48 bases and is read in frame from base 1. The collaborating institutions used their own protocols to collect whole blood in K2EDTA tubes. For TCRbeta analysis, collaborators shipped samples as frozen whole blood, isolated PBMCs, or DNA extracted from either of those sample types. The V and J segments used are TRBV5-1 and TRBJ2-5; 8 middle bases align to TRBD2. Sample: peripheral blood. The receptor was isolated from a woman in her fifties or sixties with active COVID-19. For the CDR3, the sequence is CASSSWGGGNQETQYF. The DNA sequence is TGCGCCAGCAGCTCCTGGGGCGGGGGGAATCAAGAGACCCAGTACTTC. The entire variable domain, with the stretches around the CDR3 drawn from the reference TRBV5-1 and TRBJ2-5 proteins, is KAGVTQTPRYLIKTRGQQVTLSCSPISGHRSVSWYQQTPGQGLQFLFEYFSETQRNKGNFPGRFSGRQFSNSRSEMNVSTLELGDSALYLCASSSWGGGNQETQYFGPGTRLLVL.